This T cell receptor (beta chain) was observed in a study of blood T cell repertoires in COVID-19. Germline V lookup: CDR1 ENHRY, CDR2 SYGVKD. The CDR3 runs 15 residues. The V and J ends lost 0 bases and 3 bases, in that order; junction bases with no gene match: 2. Using immunoSEQ multiplex PCR, the repertoire was profiled, and TCRdb retains in-frame clones only, with some absent. This table holds 360,000 or so clones, almost 90% found once. The chain uses TRBV10-3 and TRBJ1-1; 9 bases map to TRBD1. The material sequenced was peripheral blood. The receptor was derived from a man between 18 and 29 years old with active or convalescent COVID-19. CDR3 loop: CAISESQGAYTEAFF. The DNA for the CDR3 is TGTGCCATCAGTGAGTCACAGGGGGCTTACACTGAAGCTTTCTTT.